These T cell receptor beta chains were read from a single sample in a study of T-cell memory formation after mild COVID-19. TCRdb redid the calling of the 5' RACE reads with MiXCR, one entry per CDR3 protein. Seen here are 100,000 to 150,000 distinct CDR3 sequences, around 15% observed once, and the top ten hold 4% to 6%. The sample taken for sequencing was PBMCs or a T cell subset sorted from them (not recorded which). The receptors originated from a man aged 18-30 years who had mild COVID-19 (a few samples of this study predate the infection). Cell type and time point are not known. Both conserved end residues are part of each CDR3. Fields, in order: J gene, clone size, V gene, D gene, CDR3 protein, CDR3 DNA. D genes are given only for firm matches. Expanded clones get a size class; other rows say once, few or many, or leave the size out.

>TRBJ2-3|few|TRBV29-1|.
CSVHKRGGAELDTQYF
TGCAGCGTCCACAAAAGGGGTGGGGCAGAGCTAGATACGCAGTATTTT
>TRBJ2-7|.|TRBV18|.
CASSRPPEPYEQYF
TGTGCCAGCTCACGCCCGCCGGAACCCTACGAGCAGTACTTC
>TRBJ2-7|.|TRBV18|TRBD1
CASFPDRNSYEQYF
TGTGCCAGCTTCCCGGACAGGAACTCCTACGAGCAGTACTTC
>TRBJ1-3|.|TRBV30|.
CAWTATGNTIYF
TGTGCCTGGACCGCGACTGGAAACACCATATATTTT
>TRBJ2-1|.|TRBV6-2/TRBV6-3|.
CASSYSPTSYNEQFF
TGTGCCAGCAGTTATTCGCCGACCTCCTACAATGAGCAGTTCTTC
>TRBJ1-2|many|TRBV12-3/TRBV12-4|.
CASRPGRIHGYTF
TGTGCCAGCAGACCAGGGAGAATCCATGGCTACACCTTC
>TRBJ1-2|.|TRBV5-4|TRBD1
CASSRDRNNYGYTF
TGTGCCAGCAGCCGGGACAGAAATAACTATGGCTACACCTTC
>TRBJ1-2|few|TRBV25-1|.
CASSEYHSGASGYTF
TGTGCCAGCAGTGAATATCACTCGGGGGCCAGTGGCTACACCTTC
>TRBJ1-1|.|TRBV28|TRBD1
CASSLGTGVFPEAFF
TGTGCCAGCAGTTTGGGGACAGGGGTTTTCCCTGAAGCTTTCTTT
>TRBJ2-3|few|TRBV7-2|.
CASSLRASTDTQYF
TGTGCCAGCAGCTTGAGGGCCAGCACAGATACGCAGTATTTT
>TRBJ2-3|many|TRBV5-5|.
CASSLTSTDTQYF
TGTGCCAGCAGCTTGACTAGCACAGATACGCAGTATTTT
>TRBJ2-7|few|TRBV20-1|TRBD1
CSAPQGAYEQYF
TGCAGTGCCCCCCAGGGGGCCTACGAGCAGTACTTC
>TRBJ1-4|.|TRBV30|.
CAWSRPGLVKLFF
TGTGCCTGGAGCCGACCGGGACTTGTAAAACTGTTTTTT
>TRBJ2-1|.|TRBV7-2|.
CASRETNNEQFF
TGTGCCAGCAGGGAGACTAACAATGAGCAGTTCTTC
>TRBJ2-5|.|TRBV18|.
CASSPDGYRQETQYF
TGTGCCAGCTCACCGGACGGCTACCGGCAAGAGACCCAGTACTTC
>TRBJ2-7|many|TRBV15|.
CATSRDPVSYEQYF
TGTGCCACCAGCAGAGACCCGGTGAGCTACGAGCAGTACTTC
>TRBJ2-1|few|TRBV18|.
CASSPDRDGRTFF
TGTGCCAGCTCGCCTGATCGGGATGGCCGGACGTTCTTC
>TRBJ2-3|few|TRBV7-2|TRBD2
CASLMGGSNTQYF
TGTGCCAGCCTAATGGGGGGGTCCAATACGCAGTATTTT
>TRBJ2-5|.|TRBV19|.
CASRGGETQYF
TGTGCCAGTAGAGGGGGAGAGACCCAGTACTTC
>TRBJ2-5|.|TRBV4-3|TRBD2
CASSQQAGGAETQYF
TGCGCCAGCAGCCAACAAGCGGGGGGGGCAGAGACCCAGTACTTC
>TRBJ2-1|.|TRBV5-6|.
CASSLAYMDEQFF
TGTGCCAGCAGCTTGGCTTATATGGATGAGCAGTTCTTC
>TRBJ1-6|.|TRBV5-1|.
CASSLEGLSNSPLHF
TGCGCCAGCAGCTTGGAAGGACTCTCCAATTCACCCCTCCACTTT